This T cell receptor beta chain originates from a study of circulating and synovial CD4+ cells in juvenile arthritis. This CDR3 comprises 11 residues. Trimming pared 6 bases from V and 3 bases from J, leaving 5 bases between. Germline lookup yields CDR1 MNHNS and CDR2 SASEGT. This table comes from immunoSEQ multiplex PCR, and its TCRdb copy is limited to in-frame clones, with some not included. The repertoire holds 1,200 or so clones, with 70% to 90% as singletons. Patients with active juvenile idiopathic arthritis donated these samples. The clonotype originates from a human patient with juvenile idiopathic arthritis. Some clones in this sample may be carry-over from other donors' samples. Specimen: HLA-DR+ CD4+ T cells from blood. Described subset: circulating pathogenic-like lymphocytes, sorted as HLA-DR+CD14-CD3+CD4+CD25low/- blood T cells. The chain links TRBV6-1 to TRBJ2-5; D unresolved. This CDR3 reads CASRIEETQYF. CDR3 sequence (DNA): TGTGCCAGCAGGATAGAAGAGACCCAGTACTTC.